This record concerns one T cell receptor (beta chain) sequence. Its target is not known. Trimming cost V 5 bases and J 7 bases, with 11 bases left between them. The CDR3 spans 12 residues. Per germline, CDR1 SGHAT and CDR2 FQNNGV. The authors ran the immunoSEQ assay, v3.0, at survey level. Assay used: immunoSEQ multiplex PCR; TCRdb lists only in-frame clones, some missing. Here the sample spans roughly 20,000 clones, roughly 84% being singletons. The record originates from a study of long-term antiretroviral therapy in people with HIV. Whole-study context: The study's earliest collections predate the 2015 immediate-ART recommendation by about a decade. Notes on the study in general: Repertoires in HIV (unlike those of controls) had narrower CDR3 length ranges.

This rearrangement joins TRBV11-2 to TRBJ1-1; D possibly corresponds to TRBD1 (6 bases). The sequencing used unsorted PBMCs, collected at the start of antiretroviral therapy. The clonotype originates from a man aged 50 or older with HIV. CDR3 coding DNA: TGTGCCAGCAGCCCACAGGGTGATGAAGCTTTCTTT. Protein sequence: CASSPQGDEAFF.